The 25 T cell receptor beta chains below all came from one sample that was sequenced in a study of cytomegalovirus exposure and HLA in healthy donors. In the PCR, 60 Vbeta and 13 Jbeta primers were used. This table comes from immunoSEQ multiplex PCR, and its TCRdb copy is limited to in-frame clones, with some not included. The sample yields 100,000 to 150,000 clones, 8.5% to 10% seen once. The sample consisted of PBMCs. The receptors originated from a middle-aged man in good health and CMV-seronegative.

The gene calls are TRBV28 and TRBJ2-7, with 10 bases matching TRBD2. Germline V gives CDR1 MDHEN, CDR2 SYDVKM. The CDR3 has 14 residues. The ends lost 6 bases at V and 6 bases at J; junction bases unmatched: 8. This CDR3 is CASSHPSGGSEQYF. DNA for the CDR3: TGTGCCAGCAGCCACCCTAGCGGGGGAAGCGAGCAGTACTTC.

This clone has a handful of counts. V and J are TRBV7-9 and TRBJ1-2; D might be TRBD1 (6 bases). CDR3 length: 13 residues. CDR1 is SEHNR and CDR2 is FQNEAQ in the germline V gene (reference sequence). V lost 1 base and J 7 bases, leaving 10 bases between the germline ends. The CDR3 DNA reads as TGTGCCAGCAGCTTAGGTACAGGGACTGGCTACACCTTC. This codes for CASSLGTGTGYTF.

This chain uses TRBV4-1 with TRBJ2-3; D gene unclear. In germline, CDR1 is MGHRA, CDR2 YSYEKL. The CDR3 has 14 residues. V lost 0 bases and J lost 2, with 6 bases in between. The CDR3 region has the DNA TGCGCCAGCAGCCAAGACCTCCCCACAGATACGCAGTATTTT. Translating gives CASSQDLPTDTQYF.

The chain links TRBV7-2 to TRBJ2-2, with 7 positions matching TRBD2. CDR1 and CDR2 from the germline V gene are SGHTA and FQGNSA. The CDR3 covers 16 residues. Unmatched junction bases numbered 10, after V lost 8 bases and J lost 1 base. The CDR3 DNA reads TGTGCCAGCCGCGGGAGCCTAGCCTTGAACACCGGGGAGCTGTTTTTT. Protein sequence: CASRGSLALNTGELFF. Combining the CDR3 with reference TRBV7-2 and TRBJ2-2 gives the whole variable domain GAGVSQSPSNKVTEKGKDVELRCDPISGHTALYWYRQSLGQGLEFLIYFQGNSAPDKSGLPSDRFSAERTGGSVSTLTIQRTQQEDSAVYLCASRGSLALNTGELFFGEGSRLTVL.

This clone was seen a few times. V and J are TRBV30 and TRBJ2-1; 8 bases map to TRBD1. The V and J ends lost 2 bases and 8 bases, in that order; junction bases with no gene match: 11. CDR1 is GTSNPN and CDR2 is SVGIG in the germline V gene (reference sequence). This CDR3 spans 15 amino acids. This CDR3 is CAWSWSRTGSDEQFF. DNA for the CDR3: TGTGCCTGGAGTTGGTCCCGGACAGGGTCCGATGAGCAGTTCTTC.

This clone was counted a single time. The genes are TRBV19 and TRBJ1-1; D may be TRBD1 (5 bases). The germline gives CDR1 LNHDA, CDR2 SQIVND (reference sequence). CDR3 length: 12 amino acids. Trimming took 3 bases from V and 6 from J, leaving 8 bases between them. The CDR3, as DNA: TGTGCCAGTAGTATTGGGGGGTCTGAAGCTTTCTTT. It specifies CASSIGGSEAFF.

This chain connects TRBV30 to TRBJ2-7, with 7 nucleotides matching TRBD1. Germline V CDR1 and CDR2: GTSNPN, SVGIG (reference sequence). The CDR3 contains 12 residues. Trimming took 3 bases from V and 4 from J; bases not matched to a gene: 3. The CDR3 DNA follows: TGTGCCTGGAGCCAACAGGGGTACGAGCAGTACTTC. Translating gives CAWSQQGYEQYF. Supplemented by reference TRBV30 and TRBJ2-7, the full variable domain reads SQTIHQWPATLVQPVGSPLSLECTVEGTSNPNLYWYRQAAGRGLQLLFYSVGIGQISSEVPQNLSASRPQDRQFILSSKKLLLSDSGFYLCAWSQQGYEQYFGPGTRLTVT.

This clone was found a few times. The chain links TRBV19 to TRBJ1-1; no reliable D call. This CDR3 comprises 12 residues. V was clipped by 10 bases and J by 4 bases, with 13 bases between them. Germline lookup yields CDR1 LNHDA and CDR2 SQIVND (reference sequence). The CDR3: CATRLGGTEAFF. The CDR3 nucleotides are TGTGCCACACGACTGGGTGGCACTGAAGCTTTCTTT.

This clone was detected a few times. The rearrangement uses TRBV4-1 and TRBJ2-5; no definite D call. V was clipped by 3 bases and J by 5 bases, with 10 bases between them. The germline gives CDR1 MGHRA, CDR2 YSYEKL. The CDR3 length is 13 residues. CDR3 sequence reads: CASSQARGETQYF. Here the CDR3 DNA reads TGCGCCAGCAGCCAGGCACGAGGTGAGACCCAGTACTTC.

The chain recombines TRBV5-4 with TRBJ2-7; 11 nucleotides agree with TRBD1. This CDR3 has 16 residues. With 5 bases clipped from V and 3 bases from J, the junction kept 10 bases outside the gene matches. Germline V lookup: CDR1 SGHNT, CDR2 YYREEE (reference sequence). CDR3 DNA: TGTGCCAGCAGAAAGGGGACAGGGGGAAGCATCTACGAGCAGTACTTC. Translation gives CASRKGTGGSIYEQYF.

CDR3 protein: CASSLDGTSPPTDTQYF. The CDR3 nucleotides read TGCGCCAGCAGCTTGGATGGGACTAGTCCCCCCACAGATACGCAGTATTTT. The rearrangement links TRBV5-1 to TRBJ2-3, with 8 positions matching TRBD2. This CDR3 region has 17 residues. CDR1 SGHRS and CDR2 YFSETQ come from the germline V gene. The trim removed 0 bases at V and 2 bases at J, leaving 8 bases unmatched.

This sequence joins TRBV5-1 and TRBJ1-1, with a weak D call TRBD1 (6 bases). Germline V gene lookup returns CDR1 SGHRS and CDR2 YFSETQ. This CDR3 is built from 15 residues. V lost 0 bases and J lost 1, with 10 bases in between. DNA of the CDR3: TGCGCCAGCAGCTTGGTAGGGGGGGCGAACACTGAAGCTTTCTTT. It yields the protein CASSLVGGANTEAFF.

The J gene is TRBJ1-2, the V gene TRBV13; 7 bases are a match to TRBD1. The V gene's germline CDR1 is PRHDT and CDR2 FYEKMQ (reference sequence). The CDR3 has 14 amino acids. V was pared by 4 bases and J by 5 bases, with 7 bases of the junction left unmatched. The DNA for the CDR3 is TGTGCCAGCAGCTCGGCAGGGGGATCGTATGGCTACACCTTC. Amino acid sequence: CASSSAGGSYGYTF.

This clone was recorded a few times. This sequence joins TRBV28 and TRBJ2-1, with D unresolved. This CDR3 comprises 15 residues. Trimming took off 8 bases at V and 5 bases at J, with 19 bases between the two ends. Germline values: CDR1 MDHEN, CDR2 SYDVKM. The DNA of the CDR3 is TGTGCCAGCTTCCTAAGACGGCACAGCAACAATGAGCAGTTCTTC. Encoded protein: CASFLRRHSNNEQFF.

The CDR3 loop is CASSVGYRGPEAFF. CDR3 DNA: TGTGCCAGCAGTGTGGGGTACAGGGGACCTGAAGCTTTCTTT. The chain has TRBV6-5 and TRBJ1-1; 7 bases agree with TRBD1. Germline CDR1 is MNHEY and CDR2 is SVGAGI. The V and J ends lost 5 bases and 6 bases, in that order; junction bases with no gene match: 9. This CDR3 is built from 14 residues.

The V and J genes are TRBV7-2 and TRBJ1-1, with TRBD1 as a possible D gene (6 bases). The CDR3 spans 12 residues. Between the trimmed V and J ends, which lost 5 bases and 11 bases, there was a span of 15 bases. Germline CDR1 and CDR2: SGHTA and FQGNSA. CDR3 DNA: TGTGCCAGCAGCCGTACGGACAGAGGGGCTTTCTTT. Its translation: CASSRTDRGAFF.

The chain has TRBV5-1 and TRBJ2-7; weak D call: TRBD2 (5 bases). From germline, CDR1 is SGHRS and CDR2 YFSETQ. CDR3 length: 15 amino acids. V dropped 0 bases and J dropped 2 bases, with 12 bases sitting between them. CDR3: CASSLALDLPYEQYF. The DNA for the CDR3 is TGCGCCAGCAGCTTGGCCCTGGACTTGCCCTACGAGCAGTACTTC. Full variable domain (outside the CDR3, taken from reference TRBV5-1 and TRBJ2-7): KAGVTQTPRYLIKTRGQQVTLSCSPISGHRSVSWYQQTPGQGLQFLFEYFSETQRNKGNFPGRFSGRQFSNSRSEMNVSTLELGDSALYLCASSLALDLPYEQYFGPGTRLTVT.

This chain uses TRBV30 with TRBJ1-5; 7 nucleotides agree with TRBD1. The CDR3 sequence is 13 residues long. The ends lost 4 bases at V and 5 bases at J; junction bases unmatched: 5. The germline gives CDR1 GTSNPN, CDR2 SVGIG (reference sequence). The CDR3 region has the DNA TGTGCCTGGACGACAGGGCGAGATCAGCCCCAGCATTTT. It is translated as CAWTTGRDQPQHF.

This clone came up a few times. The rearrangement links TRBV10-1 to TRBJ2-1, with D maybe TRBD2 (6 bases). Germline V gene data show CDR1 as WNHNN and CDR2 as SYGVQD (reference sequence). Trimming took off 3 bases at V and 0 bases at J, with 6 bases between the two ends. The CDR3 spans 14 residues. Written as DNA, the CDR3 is TGCGCCAGCAGTGACGGGGGCTCCTACAATGAGCAGTTCTTC. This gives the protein CASSDGGSYNEQFF.

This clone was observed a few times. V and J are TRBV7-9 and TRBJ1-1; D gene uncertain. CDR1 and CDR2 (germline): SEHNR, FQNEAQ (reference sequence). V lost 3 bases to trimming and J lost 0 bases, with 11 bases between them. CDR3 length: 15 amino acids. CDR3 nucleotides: TGTGCCAGCAGCTTTAGTACCCCAATGAACACTGAAGCTTTCTTT. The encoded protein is CASSFSTPMNTEAFF.

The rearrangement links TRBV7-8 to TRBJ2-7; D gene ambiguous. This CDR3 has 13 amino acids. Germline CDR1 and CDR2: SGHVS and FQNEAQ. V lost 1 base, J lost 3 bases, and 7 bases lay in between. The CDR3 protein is CASSLEGDYEQYF. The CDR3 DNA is TGTGCCAGCAGCTTAGAAGGAGACTACGAGCAGTACTTC.

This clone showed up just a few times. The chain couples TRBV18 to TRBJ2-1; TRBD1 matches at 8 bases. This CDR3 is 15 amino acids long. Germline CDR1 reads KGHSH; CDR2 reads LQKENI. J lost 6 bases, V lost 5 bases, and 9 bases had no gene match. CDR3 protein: CASSANGQGFNEQFF. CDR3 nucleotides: TGTGCCAGCTCAGCGAACGGACAGGGTTTCAATGAGCAGTTCTTC.

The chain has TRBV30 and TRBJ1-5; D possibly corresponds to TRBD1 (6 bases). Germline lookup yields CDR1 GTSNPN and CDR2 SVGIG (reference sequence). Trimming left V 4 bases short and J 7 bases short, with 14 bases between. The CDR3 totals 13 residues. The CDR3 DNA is TGTGCCTGGACCAATCAGGGGATCCAGCCCCAGCATTTT. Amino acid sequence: CAWTNQGIQPQHF.

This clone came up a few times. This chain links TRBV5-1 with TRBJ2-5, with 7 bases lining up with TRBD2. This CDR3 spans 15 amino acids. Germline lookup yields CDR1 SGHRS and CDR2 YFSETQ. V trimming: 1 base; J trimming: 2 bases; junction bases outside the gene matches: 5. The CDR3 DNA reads TGCGCCAGCAGCTTGCGGAAAGCGGGGCAAGAGACCCAGTACTTC. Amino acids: CASSLRKAGQETQYF.

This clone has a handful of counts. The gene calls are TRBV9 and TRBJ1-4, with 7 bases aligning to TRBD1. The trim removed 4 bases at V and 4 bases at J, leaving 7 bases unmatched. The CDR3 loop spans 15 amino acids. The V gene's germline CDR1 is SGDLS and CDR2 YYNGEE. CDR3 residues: CASSTTGQSNEKLFF. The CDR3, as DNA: TGTGCCAGCAGCACCACGGGACAGAGTAATGAAAAACTGTTTTTT.